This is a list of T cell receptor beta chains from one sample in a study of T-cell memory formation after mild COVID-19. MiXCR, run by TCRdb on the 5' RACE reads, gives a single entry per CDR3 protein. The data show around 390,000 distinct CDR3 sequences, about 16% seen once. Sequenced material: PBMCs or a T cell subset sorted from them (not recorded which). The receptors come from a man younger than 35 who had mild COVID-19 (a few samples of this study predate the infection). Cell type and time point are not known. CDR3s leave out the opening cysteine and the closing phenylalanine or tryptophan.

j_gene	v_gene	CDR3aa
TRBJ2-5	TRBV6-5	ASSRGGAQETQY
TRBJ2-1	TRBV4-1	ASSQGRGETRQF
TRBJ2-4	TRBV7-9	ASSLRGRGTKNIQY
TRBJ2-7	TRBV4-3	ASSLSRDSYEQY
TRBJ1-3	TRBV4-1	ASSQGRGLNSGNTIY
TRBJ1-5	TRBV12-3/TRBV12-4	ASTEGGANQPQH
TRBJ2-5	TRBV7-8	ASSLADGLPEGTQY
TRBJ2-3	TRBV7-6	ASSLGREIDTQY
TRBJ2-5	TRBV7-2	ASSPSGGWETQY
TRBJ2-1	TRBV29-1	SVENNNEQF
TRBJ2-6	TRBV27	ASGDWGNVLT
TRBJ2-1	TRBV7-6	ASSLGWGAGYNEQF
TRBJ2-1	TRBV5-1	ASSLGLAGGQDEQF
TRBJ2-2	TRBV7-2	ASSLAGEDGELF
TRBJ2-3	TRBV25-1	ASSPQGGDTQY
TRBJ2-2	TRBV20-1	SASSPARGAGELF
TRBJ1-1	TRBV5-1	ASSLTGPNTEAF
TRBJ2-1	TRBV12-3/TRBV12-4	ASSLDPLRQSGYNEQF
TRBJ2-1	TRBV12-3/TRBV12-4	ASSLGLTGLLDLGEQF
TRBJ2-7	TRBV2	ASRTVEGPYEQY
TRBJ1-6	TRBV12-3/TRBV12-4	ASSPKGRHNSPLH
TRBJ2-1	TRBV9	ASSVPRAREQF
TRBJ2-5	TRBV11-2	ASTQTRGYQETQY
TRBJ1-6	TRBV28	ASSLSQGVGGNSPLH
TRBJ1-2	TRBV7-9	ASTNLDINYGYT
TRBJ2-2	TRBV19	ASSIDRARVTGELF
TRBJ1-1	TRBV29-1	SGRSGETEAF
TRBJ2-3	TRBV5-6	ASSLVGQASDTQY
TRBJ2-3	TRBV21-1	ASSRPTGGTDTQY
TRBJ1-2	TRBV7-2	ASSPAWTGGDGYT
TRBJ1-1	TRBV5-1	ASSSGRIVEAF
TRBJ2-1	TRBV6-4	ASSWTSGVQYNEQF
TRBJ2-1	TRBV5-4	ASSLGTTRGTYNEQF
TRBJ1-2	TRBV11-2	ASSQYEYGYT
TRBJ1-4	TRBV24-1	ATSDGGAEKLF
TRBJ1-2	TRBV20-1	SAAGFYGYT
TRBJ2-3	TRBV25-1	ASSRAGKYTQY
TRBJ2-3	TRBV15	ATSWGVGDTQY
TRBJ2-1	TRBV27	ASTPTSGVNEQF
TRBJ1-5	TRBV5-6	ASSKDRGVVNQPQH
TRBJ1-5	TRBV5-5	ASSLQQGSNQPQH
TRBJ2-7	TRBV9	ASSVEGSSYEQY